The TCR beta chain under discussion was sequenced for a study of T cell responses to AZD1222 COVID-19 vaccine. Background on the study: Second doses at about 4 or about 12 weeks were pooled.

Germline CDR1 reads MGHRA; CDR2 reads YSYEKL. The CDR3 loop spans 20 amino acids. V dropped 3 bases and J dropped 0 bases, with 24 bases sitting between them. Libraries were prepared by immunoSEQ multiplex PCR; TCRdb keeps only in-frame clonotypes and omits some of them. In the table there are 100,000 to 150,000 clones, under 90% of which are singletons. Broader study findings: White British people made up most donors, females outnumbered males, and clonal diversity was possibly underestimated. Only a handful of AZD1222 recipients, more than 5 in all, had baseline seropositivity.

This clone was seen just once. Antigen specificity is unknown. The starting material was peripheral blood, obtained on day 0 of AZD1222 vaccination. The sequence was obtained from an adult in good health. The chain is built from TRBV4-1 and TRBJ2-4; tentative D call: TRBD1 (6 bases). DNA for the CDR3: TGCGCCAGCAGCCAGTCCGGGACAATTGCCCTGTCGTTAGCCAAAAACATTCAGTACTTC. This encodes CASSQSGTIALSLAKNIQYF.